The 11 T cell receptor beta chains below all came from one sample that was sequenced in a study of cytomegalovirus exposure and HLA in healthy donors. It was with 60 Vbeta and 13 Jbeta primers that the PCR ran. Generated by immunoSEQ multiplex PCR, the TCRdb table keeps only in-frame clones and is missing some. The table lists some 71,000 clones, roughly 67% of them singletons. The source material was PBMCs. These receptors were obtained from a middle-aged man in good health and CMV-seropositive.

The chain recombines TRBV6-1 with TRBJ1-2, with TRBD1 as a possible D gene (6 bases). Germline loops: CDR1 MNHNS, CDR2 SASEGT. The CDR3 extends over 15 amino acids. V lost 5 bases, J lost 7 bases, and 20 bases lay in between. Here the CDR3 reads CASSTRQAPGGGYTF. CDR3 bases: TGTGCCAGCAGTACTCGACAGGCCCCGGGTGGTGGCTACACCTTC.

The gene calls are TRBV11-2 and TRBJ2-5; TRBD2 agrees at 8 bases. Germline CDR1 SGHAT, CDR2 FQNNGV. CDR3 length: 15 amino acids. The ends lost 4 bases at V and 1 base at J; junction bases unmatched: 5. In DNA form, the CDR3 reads TGTGCCAGCAGCTCCCAGCGGGGGCGCCAAGAGACCCAGTACTTC. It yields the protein CASSSQRGRQETQYF.

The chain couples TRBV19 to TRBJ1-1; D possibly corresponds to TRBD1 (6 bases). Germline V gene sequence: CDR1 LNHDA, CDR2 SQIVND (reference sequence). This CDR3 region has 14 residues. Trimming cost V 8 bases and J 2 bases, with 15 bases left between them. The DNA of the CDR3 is TGTGCCAGTCAAAGGGGGGGGACTAACACTGAAGCTTTCTTT. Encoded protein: CASQRGGTNTEAFF.

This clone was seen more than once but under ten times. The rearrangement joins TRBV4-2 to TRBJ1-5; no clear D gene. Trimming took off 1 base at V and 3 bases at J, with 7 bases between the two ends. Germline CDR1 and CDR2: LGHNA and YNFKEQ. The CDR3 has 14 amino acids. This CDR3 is CASSQVRDNQPQHF. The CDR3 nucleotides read TGTGCCAGCAGCCAAGTCCGGGACAATCAGCCCCAGCATTTT.

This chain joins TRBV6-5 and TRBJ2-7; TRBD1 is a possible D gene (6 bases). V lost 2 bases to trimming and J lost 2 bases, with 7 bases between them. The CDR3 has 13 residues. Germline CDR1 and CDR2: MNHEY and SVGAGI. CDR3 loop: CASSYPGAYEQYF. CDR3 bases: TGTGCCAGCAGTTACCCAGGGGCCTACGAGCAGTACTTC.

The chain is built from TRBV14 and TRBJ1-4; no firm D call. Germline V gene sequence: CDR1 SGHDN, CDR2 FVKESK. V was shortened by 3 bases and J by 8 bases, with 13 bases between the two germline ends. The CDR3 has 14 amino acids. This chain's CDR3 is CASSQIQSPEKLFF. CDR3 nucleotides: TGTGCCAGCAGCCAGATACAGAGTCCGGAAAAACTGTTTTTT.

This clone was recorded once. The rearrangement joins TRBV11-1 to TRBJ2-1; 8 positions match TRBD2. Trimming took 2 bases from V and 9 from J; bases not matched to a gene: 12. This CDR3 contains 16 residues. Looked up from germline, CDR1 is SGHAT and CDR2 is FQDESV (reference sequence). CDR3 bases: TGTGCCAGCAGCTTACGGTTTGGAGCGGGAGTAGGTGAGCAGTTCTTC. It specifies CASSLRFGAGVGEQFF.

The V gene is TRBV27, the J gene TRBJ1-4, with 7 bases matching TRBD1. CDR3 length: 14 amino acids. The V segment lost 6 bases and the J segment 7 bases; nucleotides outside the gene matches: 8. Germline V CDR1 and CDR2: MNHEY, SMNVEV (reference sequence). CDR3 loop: CASRIRGSGEKLFF. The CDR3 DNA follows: TGTGCCAGCAGGATCAGGGGGAGTGGTGAAAAACTGTTTTTT.

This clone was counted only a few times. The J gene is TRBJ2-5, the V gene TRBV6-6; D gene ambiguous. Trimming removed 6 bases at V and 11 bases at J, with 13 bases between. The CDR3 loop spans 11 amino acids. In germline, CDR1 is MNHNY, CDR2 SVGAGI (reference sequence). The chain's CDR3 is CASSPLERQYF. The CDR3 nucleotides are TGTGCCAGCAGCCCCCTTGAGAGACAGTACTTC.

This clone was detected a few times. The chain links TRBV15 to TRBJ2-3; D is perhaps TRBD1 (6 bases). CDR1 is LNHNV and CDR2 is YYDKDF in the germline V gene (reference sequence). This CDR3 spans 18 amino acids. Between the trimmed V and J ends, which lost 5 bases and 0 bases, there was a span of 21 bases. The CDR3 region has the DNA TGTGCCACCAGCTCCCCTGGACAGATACCCTCTAGCACAGATACGCAGTATTTT. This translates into CATSSPGQIPSSTDTQYF.

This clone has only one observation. The CDR3: CASSLRGASSYNEQFF. The CDR3 DNA is TGTGCCAGCAGCTTACGGGGGGCTAGCTCCTACAATGAGCAGTTCTTC. The V gene is TRBV7-6, the J gene TRBJ2-1; the D gene is possibly TRBD2 (7 bases). This CDR3 has 16 residues. Germline lookup yields CDR1 SGHVS and CDR2 FNYEAQ. V lost 2 bases and J lost 0, with 11 bases in between.